This TCR beta chain was retrieved from a study of CD4 and CD8 cells across lung adenocarcinoma regions. In TCRdb, the PCR reads were re-called with MiXCR into one record per CDR3 protein. The table lists about 3,000 distinct CDR3 sequences, around two thirds of them singletons, with roughly 15% in the top ten. The germline V gene has CDR1 MNHNS and CDR2 SASEGT. Trimming took off 4 bases at V and 4 bases at J, with 11 bases between the two ends. The length of the CDR3 is 14 residues. Samples came from patients with localized non-small cell lung adenocarcinoma. Sequencing input: CD4+ T cells from the margin of a lung tumor. J is TRBJ2-1 and V is TRBV6-1, with a possible D match to TRBD2 (5 bases). The sequence came from a male donor with lung adenocarcinoma. The CD4 and CD8 labels of this study may be unreliable. CDR3 sequence (DNA): TGTGCCAGCAGTGGGAAGACGGGGTACAATGAGCAGTTCTTC. This encodes CASSGKTGYNEQFF.